The 3 T cell receptor beta chains presented below share a single source sample, sequenced in a study of early T cells in non-severe SARS-CoV-2 infection. MiXCR was run by TCRdb on the 5' RACE reads, yielding one entry per CDR3 protein. The sample has 68,000 or so distinct CDR3 sequences; roughly an eighth are singletons. Sequencing input: whole blood. Receptor source: an adult who was a healthcare worker with PCR-confirmed SARS-CoV-2 infection or an uninfected control (not recorded which).

This chain connects TRBV20-1 to TRBJ2-3; 14 nucleotides match TRBD2. Trimming cost V 1 base and J 2 bases; bases outside gene matches: 5. The V gene's germline CDR1 is DFQATT and CDR2 SNEGSKA (reference sequence). The CDR3 has 17 residues. The DNA for the CDR3 is TGCAGTGCTAGAGTGTGGGGACTAGCGGGGGCCACAGATACGCAGTATTTT. Its protein is CSARVWGLAGATDTQYF.

The chain has TRBV5-1 and TRBJ2-5; TRBD1 matches 7 bases. Looked up from germline, CDR1 is SGHRS and CDR2 is YFSETQ. V trimming: 5 bases; J trimming: 0 bases; junction bases outside the gene matches: 10. This CDR3 contains 16 residues. The CDR3 region has the DNA TGCGCCAGCAGGGGCTCCGGCAGGGGGTACCAAGAGACCCAGTACTTC. Residues: CASRGSGRGYQETQYF.

This clonotype was found many times. The chain carries TRBV7-2 and TRBJ2-3; 7 bases are shared with TRBD1. CDR1 and CDR2 from the germline V gene are SGHTA and FQGNSA. The ends lost 3 bases at V and 4 bases at J; junction bases unmatched: 4. The CDR3 totals 14 residues. This chain's CDR3 is CASSFRGSPDTQYF. As DNA, the CDR3 is TGTGCCAGCAGCTTCAGGGGGTCCCCAGATACGCAGTATTTT.